The present entry profiles one T cell receptor (beta chain) with its context. The PCR made use of 60 Vbeta and 13 Jbeta primers. The method was immunoSEQ multiplex PCR; TCRdb's version includes in-frame clones alone and lacks a portion of them. The sample contains 80,000 to 100,000 clones, more than 60% of which appear only once. The CDR3 sequence is 12 residues long. In germline, CDR1 is SEHNR, CDR2 FQNEAQ (reference sequence). The data were obtained in a study of cytomegalovirus exposure and HLA in healthy donors. Sample: PBMCs. The receptor comes from a man aged 18 to 35 in good health and CMV-seropositive. The chain joins TRBV7-9 to TRBJ1-2; D remains ambiguous. CDR3: CASEATNYGYTF. The CDR3 nucleotides read TGTGCTAGCGAGGCTACCAACTATGGCTACACCTTC.